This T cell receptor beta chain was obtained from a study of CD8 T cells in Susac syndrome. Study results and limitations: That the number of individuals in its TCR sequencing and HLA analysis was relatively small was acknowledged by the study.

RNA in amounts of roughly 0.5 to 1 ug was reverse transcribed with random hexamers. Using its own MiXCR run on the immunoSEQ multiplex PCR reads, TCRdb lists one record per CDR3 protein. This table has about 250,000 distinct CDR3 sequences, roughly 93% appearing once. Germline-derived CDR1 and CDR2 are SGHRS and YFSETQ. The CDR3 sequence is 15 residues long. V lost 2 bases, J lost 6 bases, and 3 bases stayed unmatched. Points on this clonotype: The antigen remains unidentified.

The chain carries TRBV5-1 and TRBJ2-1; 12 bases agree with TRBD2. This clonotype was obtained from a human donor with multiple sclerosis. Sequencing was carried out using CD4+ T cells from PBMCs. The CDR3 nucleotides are TGCGCCAGCAGCTTTACTAGCGGGGGGTTCAATGAGCAGTTCTTC. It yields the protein CASSFTSGGFNEQFF.